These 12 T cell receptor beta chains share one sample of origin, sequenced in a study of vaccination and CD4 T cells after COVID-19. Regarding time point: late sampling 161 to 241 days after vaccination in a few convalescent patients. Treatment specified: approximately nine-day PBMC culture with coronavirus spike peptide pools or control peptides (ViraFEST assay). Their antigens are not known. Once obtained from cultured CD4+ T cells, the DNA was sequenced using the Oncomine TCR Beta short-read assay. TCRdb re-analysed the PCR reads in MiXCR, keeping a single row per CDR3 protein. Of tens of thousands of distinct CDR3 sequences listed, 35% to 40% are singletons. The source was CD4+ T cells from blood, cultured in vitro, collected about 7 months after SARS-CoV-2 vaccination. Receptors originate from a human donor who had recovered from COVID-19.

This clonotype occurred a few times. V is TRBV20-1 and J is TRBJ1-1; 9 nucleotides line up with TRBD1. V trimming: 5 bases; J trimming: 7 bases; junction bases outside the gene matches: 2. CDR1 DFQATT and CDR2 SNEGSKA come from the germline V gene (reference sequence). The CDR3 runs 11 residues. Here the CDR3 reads CSARTGVEAFF. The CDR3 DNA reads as TGCAGTGCTCGGACAGGGGTTGAAGCTTTCTTT.

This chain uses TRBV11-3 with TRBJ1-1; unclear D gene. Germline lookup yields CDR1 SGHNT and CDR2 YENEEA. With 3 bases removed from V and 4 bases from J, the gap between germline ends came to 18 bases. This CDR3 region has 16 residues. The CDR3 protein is CASSLATPTPFTEAFF. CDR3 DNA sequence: TGTGCCAGCAGCTTGGCCACACCGACGCCGTTCACTGAAGCTTTCTTT.

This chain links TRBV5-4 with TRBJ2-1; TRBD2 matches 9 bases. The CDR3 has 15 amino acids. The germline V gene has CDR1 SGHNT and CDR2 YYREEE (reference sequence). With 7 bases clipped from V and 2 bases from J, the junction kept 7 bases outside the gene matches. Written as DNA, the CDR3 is TGTGCCAGCGGAACCCGACTAGCGGCCTACAATGAGCAGTTCTTC. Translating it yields CASGTRLAAYNEQFF. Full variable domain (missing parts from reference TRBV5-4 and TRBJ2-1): ETGVTQSPTHLIKTRGQQVTLRCSSQSGHNTVSWYQQALGQGPQFIFQYYREEENGRGNFPPRFSGLQFPNYSSELNVNALELDDSALYLCASGTRLAAYNEQFFGPGTRLTVL.

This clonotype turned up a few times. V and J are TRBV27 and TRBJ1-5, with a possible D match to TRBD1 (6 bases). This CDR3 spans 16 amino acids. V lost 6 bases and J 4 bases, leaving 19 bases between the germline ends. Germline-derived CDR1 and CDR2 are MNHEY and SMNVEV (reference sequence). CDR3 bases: TGTGCCAGCAGCCCGAACAGGGCCCCAGGGAATCAGCCCCAGCATTTT. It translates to CASSPNRAPGNQPQHF.

CDR3 sequence: CSASSGTLNQPQHF. The CDR3 DNA reads as TGCAGTGCCAGTTCCGGGACACTGAATCAGCCCCAGCATTTT. The J gene is TRBJ1-5, the V gene TRBV20-1; D is possibly TRBD1 (6 bases). Trimming took off 6 bases at V and 4 bases at J, with 16 bases between the two ends. The germline V gene encodes CDR1 DFQATT and CDR2 SNEGSKA (reference sequence). This CDR3 is built from 14 residues.

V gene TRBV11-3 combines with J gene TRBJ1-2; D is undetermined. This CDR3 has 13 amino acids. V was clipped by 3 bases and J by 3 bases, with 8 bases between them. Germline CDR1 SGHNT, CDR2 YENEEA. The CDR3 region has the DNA TGTGCCAGCAGCTTTGACGCTCACTATGGCTACACCTTC. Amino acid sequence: CASSFDAHYGYTF.

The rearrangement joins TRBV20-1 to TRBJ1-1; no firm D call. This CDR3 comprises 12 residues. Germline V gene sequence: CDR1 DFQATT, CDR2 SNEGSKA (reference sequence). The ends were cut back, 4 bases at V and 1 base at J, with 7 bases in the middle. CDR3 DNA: TGCAGTGCTACAGCCCCGAACACTGAAGCTTTCTTT. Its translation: CSATAPNTEAFF.

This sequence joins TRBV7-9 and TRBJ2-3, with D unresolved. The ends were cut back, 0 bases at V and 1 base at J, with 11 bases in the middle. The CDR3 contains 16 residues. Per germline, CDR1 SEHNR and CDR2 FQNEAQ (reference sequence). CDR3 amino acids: CASSLAIVGGTDTQYF. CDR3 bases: TGTGCCAGCAGCTTAGCTATTGTTGGGGGCACAGATACGCAGTATTTT.

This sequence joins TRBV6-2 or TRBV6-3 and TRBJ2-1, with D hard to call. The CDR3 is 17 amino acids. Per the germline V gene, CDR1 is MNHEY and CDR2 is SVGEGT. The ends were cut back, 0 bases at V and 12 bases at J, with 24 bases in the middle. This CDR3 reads CASSYSSTLTFAVVQFF. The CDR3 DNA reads TGTGCCAGCAGTTACTCCTCCACCCTCACTTTTGCGGTCGTGCAGTTCTTC.

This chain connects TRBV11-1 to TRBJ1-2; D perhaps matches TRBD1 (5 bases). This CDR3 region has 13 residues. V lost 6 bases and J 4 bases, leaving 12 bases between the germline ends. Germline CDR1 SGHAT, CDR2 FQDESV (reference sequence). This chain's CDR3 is CASSQGSGYGYTF. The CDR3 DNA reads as TGTGCCAGCAGTCAGGGTTCGGGCTATGGCTACACCTTC.

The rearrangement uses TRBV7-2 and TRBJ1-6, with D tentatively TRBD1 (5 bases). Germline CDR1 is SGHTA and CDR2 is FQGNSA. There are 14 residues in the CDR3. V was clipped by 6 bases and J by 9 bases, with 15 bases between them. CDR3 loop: CASRIGVVGSPLHF. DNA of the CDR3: TGTGCCAGCAGGATAGGGGTTGTAGGTTCACCCCTCCACTTT.

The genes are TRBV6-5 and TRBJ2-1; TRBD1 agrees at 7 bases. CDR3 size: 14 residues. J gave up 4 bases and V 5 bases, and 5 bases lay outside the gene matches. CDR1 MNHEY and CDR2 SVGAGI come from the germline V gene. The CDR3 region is CASSPRQGYNEQFF. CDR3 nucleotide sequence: TGTGCCAGCAGTCCTCGACAGGGATACAATGAGCAGTTCTTC.